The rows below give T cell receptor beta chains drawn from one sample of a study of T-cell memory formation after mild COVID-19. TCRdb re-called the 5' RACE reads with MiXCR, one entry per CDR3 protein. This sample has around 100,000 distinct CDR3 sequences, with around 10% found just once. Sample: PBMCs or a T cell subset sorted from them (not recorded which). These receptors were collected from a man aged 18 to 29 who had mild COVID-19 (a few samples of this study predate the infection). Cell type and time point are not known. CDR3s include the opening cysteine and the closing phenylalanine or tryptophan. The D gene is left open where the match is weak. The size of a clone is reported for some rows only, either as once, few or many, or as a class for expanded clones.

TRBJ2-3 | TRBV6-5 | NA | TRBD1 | TGTGCCAGCAGTAGAGACAGGGGTTACACAGATACGCAGTATTTT | CASSRDRGYTDTQYF
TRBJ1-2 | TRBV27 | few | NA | TGTGCCAGTAGGGACTCCACCCAGGGTGGCTACACCTTC | CASRDSTQGGYTF
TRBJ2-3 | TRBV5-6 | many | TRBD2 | TGTGCCAGCAGCTTGGCGGTAGCGGGGGTGTCAGATACGCAGTATTTT | CASSLAVAGVSDTQYF
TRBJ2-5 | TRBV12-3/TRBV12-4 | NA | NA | TGTGCCAGCAGTGCCCTCCGGGGGGCGGGAGAGACCCAGTACTTC | CASSALRGAGETQYF
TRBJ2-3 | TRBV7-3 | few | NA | TGTGCCAGCAGCTCCGCCGGGGGCACAGATACGCAGTATTTT | CASSSAGGTDTQYF
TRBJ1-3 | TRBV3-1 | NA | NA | TGTGCCAGCAGCCATCCCTGGGTCTCTGGAAACACCATATATTTT | CASSHPWVSGNTIYF
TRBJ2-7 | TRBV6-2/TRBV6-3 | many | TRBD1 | TGTGCCAGCAGTCGGACAGGGGGCACCTACGAGCAGTACTTC | CASSRTGGTYEQYF
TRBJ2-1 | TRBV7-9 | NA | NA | TGTGCCAGCAGCCCGAGGGGGGGCGACTCCTACAATGAGCAGTTCTTC | CASSPRGGDSYNEQFF
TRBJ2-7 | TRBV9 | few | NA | TGTGCCAGCAGCCCCCGGGAAGACTACGAGCAGTACTTC | CASSPREDYEQYF
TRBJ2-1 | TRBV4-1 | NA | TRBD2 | TGCGCCAGCAGCCACCAGCGGGGGGAGGAAGAGCAGTTCTTC | CASSHQRGEEEQFF
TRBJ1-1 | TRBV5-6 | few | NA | TGTGCCAGCAGCTTGGTCAACTCTTTCGGCACTGAAGCTTTCTTT | CASSLVNSFGTEAFF
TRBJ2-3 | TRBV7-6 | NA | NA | TGTGCCAGCAGCTCCCGAAGAGGGGACACAGATACGCAGTATTTT | CASSSRRGDTDTQYF
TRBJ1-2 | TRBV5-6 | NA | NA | TGTGCCAGCAGCTTGGGACCCGGCTACACCTTC | CASSLGPGYTF
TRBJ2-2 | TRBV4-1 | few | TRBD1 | TGCGCCAGCAGCCAGCCCGGGACAGGCCCCGGGGAGCTGTTTTTT | CASSQPGTGPGELFF
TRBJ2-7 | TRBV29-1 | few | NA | TGCAGCGTTGCCGGCGGCCCGAGGGACGAGCAGTACTTC | CSVAGGPRDEQYF
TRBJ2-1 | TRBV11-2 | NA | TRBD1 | TGTGCCAGCAGCAGGAGGGACAGGGGTTTTAATGAGCAGTTCTTC | CASSRRDRGFNEQFF
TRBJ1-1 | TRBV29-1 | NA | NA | TGCAGCGTTGGAAAGGGGGGCACTGAAGCTTTCTTT | CSVGKGGTEAFF
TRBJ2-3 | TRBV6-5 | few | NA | TGTGCCAGCAGTTACTCCCCGGGGGGCACAGATACGCAGTATTTT | CASSYSPGGTDTQYF
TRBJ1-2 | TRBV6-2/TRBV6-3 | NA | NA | TGTGCCAGCAGTTCGGCTCGATTCCTAGGCTACACCTTC | CASSSARFLGYTF
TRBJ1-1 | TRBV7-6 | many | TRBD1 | TGTGCCAGCAGCTTAGCGCAGGCAGGGGGGCGAGGGACTGAAGCTTTCTTT | CASSLAQAGGRGTEAFF
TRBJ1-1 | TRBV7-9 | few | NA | TGTGCCAGCAGCCCCCCCGAGAGGTACACTGAAGCTTTCTTT | CASSPPERYTEAFF
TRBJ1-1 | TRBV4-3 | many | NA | TGCGCCAGCAGCCACATGGGCAGGGTTTCGGTCACTGAAGCTTTCTTT | CASSHMGRVSVTEAFF
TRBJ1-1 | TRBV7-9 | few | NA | TGTGCCGGCAGCTTTCGGGGGACCAACACTGAAGCTTTCTTT | CAGSFRGTNTEAFF
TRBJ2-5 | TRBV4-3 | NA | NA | TGCGCCAGCAGCCAAGTGGCGGGGGCTGGGGGGGAGACCCAGTACTTC | CASSQVAGAGGETQYF
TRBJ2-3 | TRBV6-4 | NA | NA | TGTGCCAGCAGTGACTCGAGTACGTCAGGGGGCACAGATACGCAGTATTTT | CASSDSSTSGGTDTQYF
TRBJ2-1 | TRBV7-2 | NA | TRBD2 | TGTGCCAGCAGCTTAGTGTTGGGACTAGCGGCCGAGCAGTTCTTC | CASSLVLGLAAEQFF
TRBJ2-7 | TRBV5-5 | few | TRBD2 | TGTGCCAGCAGCTTCCGGGGGGAGTTCTACGAGCAGTACTTC | CASSFRGEFYEQYF
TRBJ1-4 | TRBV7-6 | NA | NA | TGTGCCAGCAGCTTAGAAGTGAATGAAAAACTGTTTTTT | CASSLEVNEKLFF
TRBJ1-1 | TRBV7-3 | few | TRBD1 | TGTGCCAGCAGCCCGACAGGGTGGGGCACTGAAGCTTTCTTT | CASSPTGWGTEAFF
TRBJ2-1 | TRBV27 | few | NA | TGTGCCAGCAGTTTATCGTCCTTCTCCTACAATGAGCAGTTCTTC | CASSLSSFSYNEQFF
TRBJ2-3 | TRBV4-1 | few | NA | TGCGCCAGCAGCCAAGCACAGTGGACAGATACGCAGTATTTT | CASSQAQWTDTQYF
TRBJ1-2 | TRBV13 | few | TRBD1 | TGTGCCAGCAGCTGCCTCCGGGACAGGCCTTATGGCTACACCTTC | CASSCLRDRPYGYTF
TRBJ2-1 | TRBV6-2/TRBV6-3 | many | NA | TGTGCCAGCAGTCAATCCAATGAGCAGTTCTTC | CASSQSNEQFF
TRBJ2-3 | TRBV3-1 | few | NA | TGTGCCAGCAGCTGGCCCGGGGGGCGCACAGATACGCAGTATTTT | CASSWPGGRTDTQYF
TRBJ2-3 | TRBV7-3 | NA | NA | TGTGCCAGCAGCCCAGGGGGGGGCGGGGCAGATACGCAGTATTTT | CASSPGGGGADTQYF
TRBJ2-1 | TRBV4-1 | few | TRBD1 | TGCGCCAGCAGCCCGCACCGACAGGGCAATGAGCAGTTCTTC | CASSPHRQGNEQFF
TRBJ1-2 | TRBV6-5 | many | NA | TGTGCCAGCACCCTTGGAGGGGACTATGGCTACACCTTC | CASTLGGDYGYTF
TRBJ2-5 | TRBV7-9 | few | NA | TGTGCCAGCAGCTTTGGCCCTCAAGAGACCCAGTACTTC | CASSFGPQETQYF
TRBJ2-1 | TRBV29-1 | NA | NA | TGCAGCGTTGAACCTGACACGGGCTCCTACAATGAGCAGTTCTTC | CSVEPDTGSYNEQFF
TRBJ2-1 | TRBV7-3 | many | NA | TGTGCCAGCAGCTTAGGGGGCGGGTTCAGGGTGTACAATGAGCAGTTCTTC | CASSLGGGFRVYNEQFF
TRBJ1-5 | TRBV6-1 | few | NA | TGTGCCAGCAGTGAAACCCAAACGGGCCCCCAGCATTTT | CASSETQTGPQHF
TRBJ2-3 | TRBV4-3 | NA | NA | TGCGCCAGCAGCGCTCAGCTATCTAGCACAGATACGCAGTATTTT | CASSAQLSSTDTQYF
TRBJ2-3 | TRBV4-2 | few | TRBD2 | TGTGCCAGCAGCCAATTGCCCCTAAGCGGGGGGGCAGATACGCAGTATTTT | CASSQLPLSGGADTQYF
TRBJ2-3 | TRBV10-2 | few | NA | TGCGCCAGCTTTGGGACTGGAGGGAGCACAGATACGCAGTATTTT | CASFGTGGSTDTQYF
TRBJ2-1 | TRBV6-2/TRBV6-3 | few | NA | TGTGCCAGCAGAAAAGCGGTCAACTCCTACAATGAGCAGTTCTTC | CASRKAVNSYNEQFF
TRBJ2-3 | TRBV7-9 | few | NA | TGTGCCAGCAGACCTGACCGAACAGATACGCAGTATTTT | CASRPDRTDTQYF
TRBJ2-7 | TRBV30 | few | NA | TGTGCCTGGAGGAGGGTCAGTTACTCCTACGAGCAGTACTTC | CAWRRVSYSYEQYF
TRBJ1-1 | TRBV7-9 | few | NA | TGTGCCGGCAGCTTATCCGGGCTCAACACTGAAGCTTTCTTT | CAGSLSGLNTEAFF
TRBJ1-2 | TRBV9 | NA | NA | TGTGCCAGCAGCGTAGCAAACTATGGCTACACCTTC | CASSVANYGYTF
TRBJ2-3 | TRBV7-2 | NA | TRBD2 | TGTGCCAGCAGCCCTTTCCGGGACTACGGAGATACGCAGTATTTT | CASSPFRDYGDTQYF
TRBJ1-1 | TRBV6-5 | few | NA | TGTGCCAGCAGTTACTCGACCGGGGCTGAAGCTTTCTTT | CASSYSTGAEAFF
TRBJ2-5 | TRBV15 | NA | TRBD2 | TGTGCCACCAGCGAGGGCTTAGCGGGGAGGGAGACCCAGTACTTC | CATSEGLAGRETQYF
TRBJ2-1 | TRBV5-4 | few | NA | TGTGCCAGCAGCCCCAGCCCCCCGGGTGAGCAGTTCTTC | CASSPSPPGEQFF
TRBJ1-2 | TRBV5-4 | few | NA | TGTGCCAGCAGTTCGCCAGGCCGGGCGGGGGCGGTCTATGGCTACACCTTC | CASSSPGRAGAVYGYTF
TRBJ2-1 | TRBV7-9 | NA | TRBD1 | TGTGCCAGCAGCTCCCGACAGGGTCCCTACAATGAGCAGTTCTTC | CASSSRQGPYNEQFF